The clone carrying this TCR beta chain was observed at least ten times. The antigen remains undetermined. TCRdb used MiXCR to reprocess the reads, holding one entry per CDR3 protein. The sample consists of 250,000 to 350,000 distinct CDR3 sequences, roughly 25% of them appearing once. The sample belongs to a study of T cell repertoires in cytomegalovirus infection. Study-wide context: Indications came from public TCR beta signatures; they pointed to CMV infection and to a matching HLA type.

Study-level results: Cumulative public TCR beta family frequency identified carriers of CMV plus the relevant HLA.

The V gene's germline CDR1 is SGHTA and CDR2 FQGNSA. This CDR3 has 12 amino acids. The V end lost 4 bases, the J end lost 6 bases, and 9 bases lay between the germline ends. What was sequenced was PBMCs. The sequence was obtained from a human donor in good health (CMV status not recorded). Some clones in this sample may be carry-over from other donors' samples. The V and J genes are TRBV7-2 and TRBJ1-2; no clear D gene. CDR3 sequence reads: CASSSDGDGYTF. In DNA, the CDR3 is TGTGCCAGCAGCTCCGACGGGGATGGCTACACCTTC.